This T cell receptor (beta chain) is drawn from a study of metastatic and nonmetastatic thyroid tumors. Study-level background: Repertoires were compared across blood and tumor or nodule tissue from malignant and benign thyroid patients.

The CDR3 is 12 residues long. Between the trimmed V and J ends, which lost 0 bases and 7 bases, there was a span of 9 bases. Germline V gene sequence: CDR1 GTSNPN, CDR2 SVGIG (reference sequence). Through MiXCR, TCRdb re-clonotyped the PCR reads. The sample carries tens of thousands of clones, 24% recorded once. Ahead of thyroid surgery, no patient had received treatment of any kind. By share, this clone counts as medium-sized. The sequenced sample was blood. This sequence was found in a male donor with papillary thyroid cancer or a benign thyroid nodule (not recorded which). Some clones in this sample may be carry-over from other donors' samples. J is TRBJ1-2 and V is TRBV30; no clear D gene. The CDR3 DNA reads TGTGCCTGGAGTGTAGTGGCGGGTGGCTACACCTTC. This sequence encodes CAWSVVAGGYTF.